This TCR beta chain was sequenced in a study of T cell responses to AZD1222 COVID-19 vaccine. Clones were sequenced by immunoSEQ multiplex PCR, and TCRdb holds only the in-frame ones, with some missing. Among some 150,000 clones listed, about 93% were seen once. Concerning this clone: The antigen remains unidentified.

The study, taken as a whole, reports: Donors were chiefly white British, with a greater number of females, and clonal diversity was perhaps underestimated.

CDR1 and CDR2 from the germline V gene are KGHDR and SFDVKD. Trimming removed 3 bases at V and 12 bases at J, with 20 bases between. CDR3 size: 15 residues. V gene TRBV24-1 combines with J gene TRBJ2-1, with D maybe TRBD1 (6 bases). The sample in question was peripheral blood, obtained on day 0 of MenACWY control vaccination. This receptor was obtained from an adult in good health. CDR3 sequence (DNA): TGTGCCACCAGTGATCCCATGCTGAGGGGGATAGGGCAGTTCTTC. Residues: CATSDPMLRGIGQFF.